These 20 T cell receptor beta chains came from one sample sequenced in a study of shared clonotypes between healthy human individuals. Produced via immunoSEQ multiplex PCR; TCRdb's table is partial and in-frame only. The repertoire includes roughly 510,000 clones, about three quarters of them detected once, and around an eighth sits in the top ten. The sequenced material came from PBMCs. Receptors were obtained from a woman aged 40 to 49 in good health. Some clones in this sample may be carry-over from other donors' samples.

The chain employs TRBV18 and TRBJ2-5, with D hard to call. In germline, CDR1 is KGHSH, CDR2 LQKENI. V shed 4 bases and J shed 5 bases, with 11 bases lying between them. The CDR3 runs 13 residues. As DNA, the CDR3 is TGTGCCAGCTCACAGAGTCCCGGGGAGACCCAGTACTTC. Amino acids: CASSQSPGETQYF.

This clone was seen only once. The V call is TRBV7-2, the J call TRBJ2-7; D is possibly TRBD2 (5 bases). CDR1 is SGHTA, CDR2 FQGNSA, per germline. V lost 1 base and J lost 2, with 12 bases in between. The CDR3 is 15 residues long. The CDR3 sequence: CASSLVFEGTYEQYF. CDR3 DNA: TGTGCCAGCAGCTTAGTGTTTGAGGGCACCTACGAGCAGTACTTC. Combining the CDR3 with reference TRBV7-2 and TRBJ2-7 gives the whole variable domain GAGVSQSPSNKVTEKGKDVELRCDPISGHTALYWYRQSLGQGLEFLIYFQGNSAPDKSGLPSDRFSAERTGGSVSTLTIQRTQQEDSAVYLCASSLVFEGTYEQYFGPGTRLTVT.

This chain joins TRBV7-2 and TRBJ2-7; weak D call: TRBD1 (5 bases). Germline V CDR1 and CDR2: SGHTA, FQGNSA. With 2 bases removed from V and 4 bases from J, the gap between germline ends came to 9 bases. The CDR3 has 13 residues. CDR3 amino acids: CASSLRGNYEQYF. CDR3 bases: TGTGCCAGCAGCTTAAGGGGCAATTACGAGCAGTACTTC.

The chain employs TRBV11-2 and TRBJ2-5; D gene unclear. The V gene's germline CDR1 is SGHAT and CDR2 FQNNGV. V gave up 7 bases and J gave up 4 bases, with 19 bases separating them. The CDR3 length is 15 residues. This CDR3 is CASTPRSEAGETQYF. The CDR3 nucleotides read TGTGCCAGCACTCCCCGGTCCGAGGCCGGAGAGACCCAGTACTTC.

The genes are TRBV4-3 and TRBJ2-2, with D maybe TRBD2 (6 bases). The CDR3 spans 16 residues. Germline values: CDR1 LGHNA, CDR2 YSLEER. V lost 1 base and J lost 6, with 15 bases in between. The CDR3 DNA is TGCGCCAGCAGCCAAGCGCCGGGAGAGTACGCCGGGGAGCTGTTTTTT. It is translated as CASSQAPGEYAGELFF.

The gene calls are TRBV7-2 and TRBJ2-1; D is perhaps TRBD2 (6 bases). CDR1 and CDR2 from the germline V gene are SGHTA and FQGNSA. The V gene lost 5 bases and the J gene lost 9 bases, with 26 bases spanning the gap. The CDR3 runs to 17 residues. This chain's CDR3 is CASSPQTSFRPRSEQFF. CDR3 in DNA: TGTGCCAGCAGCCCCCAGACTAGTTTTCGCCCGAGGAGTGAGCAGTTCTTC. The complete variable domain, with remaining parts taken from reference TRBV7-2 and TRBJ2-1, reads GAGVSQSPSNKVTEKGKDVELRCDPISGHTALYWYRQSLGQGLEFLIYFQGNSAPDKSGLPSDRFSAERTGGSVSTLTIQRTQQEDSAVYLCASSPQTSFRPRSEQFFGPGTRLTVL.

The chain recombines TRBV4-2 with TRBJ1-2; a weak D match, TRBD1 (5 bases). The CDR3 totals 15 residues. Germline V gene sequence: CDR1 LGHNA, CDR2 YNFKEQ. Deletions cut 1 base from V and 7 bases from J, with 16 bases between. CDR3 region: CASSQGDGGESGYTF. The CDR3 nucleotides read TGTGCCAGCAGCCAAGGGGACGGTGGAGAAAGTGGCTACACCTTC.

The CDR3, as DNA: TGTGCCAGCAGTTACCTTGGCTACACCTTC. Its translation: CASSYLGYTF. The rearrangement links TRBV27 to TRBJ1-2; D gene unclear. The CDR3 is made up of 10 amino acids. Germline-derived CDR1 and CDR2 are MNHEY and SMNVEV (reference sequence). The germline V and J ends were trimmed by 4 bases and 7 bases, with 4 bases remaining between them.

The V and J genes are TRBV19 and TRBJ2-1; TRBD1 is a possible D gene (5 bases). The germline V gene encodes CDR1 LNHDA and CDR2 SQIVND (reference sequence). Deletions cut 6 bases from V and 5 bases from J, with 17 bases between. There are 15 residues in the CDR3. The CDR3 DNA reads TGTGCCAGTAGCGCCCCTAGGGGTTGGGACAATGAGCAGTTCTTC. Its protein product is CASSAPRGWDNEQFF.

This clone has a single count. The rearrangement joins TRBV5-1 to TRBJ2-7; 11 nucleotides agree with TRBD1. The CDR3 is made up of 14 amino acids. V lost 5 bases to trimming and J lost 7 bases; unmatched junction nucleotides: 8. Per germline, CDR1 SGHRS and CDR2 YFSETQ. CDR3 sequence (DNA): TGCGCCAGCAGATCCGGGACAGGGGGAGAGGAGCAGTACTTC. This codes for CASRSGTGGEEQYF.

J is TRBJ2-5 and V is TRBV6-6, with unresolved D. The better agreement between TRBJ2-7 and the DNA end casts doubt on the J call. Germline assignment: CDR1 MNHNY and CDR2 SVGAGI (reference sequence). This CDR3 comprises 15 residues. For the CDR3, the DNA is TGTGCCAGCAGTCCCACTGAAGGCAGGAATTACGAGCAGTACTTC. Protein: CASSPTEGRNYEQYF.

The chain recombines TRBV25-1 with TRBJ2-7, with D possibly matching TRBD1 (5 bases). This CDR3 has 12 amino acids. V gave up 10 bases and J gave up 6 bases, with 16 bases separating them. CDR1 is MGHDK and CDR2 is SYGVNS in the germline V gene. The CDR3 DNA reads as TGTGCCACAGGGATATATACGGGCGAGCAGTACTTC. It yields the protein CATGIYTGEQYF.

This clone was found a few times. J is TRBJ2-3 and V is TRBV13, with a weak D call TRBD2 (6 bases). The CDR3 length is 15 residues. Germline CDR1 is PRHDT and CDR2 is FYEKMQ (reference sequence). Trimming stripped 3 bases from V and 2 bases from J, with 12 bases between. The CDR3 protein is CASSFYGSPTDTQYF. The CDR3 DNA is TGTGCCAGCAGCTTTTACGGGAGCCCCACAGATACGCAGTATTTT. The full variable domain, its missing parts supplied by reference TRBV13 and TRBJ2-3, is AAGVIQSPRHLIKEKRETATLKCYPIPRHDTVYWYQQGPGQDPQFLISFYEKMQSDKGSIPDRFSAQQFSDYHSELNMSSLELGDSALYFCASSFYGSPTDTQYFGPGTRLTVL.

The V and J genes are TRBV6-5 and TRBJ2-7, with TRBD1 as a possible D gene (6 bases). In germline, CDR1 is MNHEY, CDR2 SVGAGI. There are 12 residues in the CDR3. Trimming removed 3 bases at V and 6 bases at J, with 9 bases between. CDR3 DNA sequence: TGTGCCAGCAGTTATTTCAGGGGCGAGCAGTACTTC. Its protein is CASSYFRGEQYF.

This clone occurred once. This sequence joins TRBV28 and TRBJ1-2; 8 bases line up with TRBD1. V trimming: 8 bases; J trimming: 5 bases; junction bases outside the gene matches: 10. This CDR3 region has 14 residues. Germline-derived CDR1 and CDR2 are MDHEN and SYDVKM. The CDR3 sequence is CASLGRGLGYGYTF. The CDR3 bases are TGTGCCAGCTTGGGCAGGGGGCTGGGGTATGGCTACACCTTC.

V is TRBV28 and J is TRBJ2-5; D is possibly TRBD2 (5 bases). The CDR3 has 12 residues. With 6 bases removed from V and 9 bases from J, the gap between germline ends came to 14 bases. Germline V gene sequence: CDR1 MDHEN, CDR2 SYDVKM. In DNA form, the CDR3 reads TGTGCCAGCAGACAAGGAGGAGGATCCCAGTACTTC. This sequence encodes CASRQGGGSQYF.

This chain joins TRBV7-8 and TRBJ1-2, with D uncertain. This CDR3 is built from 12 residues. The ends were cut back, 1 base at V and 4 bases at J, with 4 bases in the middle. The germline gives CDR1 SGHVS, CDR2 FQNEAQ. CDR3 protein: CASSLGTYGYTF. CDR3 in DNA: TGTGCCAGCAGCTTAGGGACCTATGGCTACACCTTC.

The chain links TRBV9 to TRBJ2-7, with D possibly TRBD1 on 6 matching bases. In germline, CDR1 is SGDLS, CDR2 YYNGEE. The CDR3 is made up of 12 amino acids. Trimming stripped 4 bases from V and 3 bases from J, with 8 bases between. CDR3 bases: TGTGCCAGCAGCCCGGACAGCTACGAGCAGTACTTC. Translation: CASSPDSYEQYF.

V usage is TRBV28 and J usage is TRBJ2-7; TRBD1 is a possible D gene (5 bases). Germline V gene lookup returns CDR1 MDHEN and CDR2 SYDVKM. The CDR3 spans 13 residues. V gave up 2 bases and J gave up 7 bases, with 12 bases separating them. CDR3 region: CASSLRGTAEQYF. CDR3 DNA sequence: TGTGCCAGCAGTTTAAGGGGTACTGCAGAGCAGTACTTC. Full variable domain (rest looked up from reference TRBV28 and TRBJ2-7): DVKVTQSSRYLVKRTGEKVFLECVQDMDHENMFWYRQDPGLGLRLIYFSYDVKMKEKGDIPEGYSVSREKKERFSLILESASTNQTSMYLCASSLRGTAEQYFGPGTRLTVT.

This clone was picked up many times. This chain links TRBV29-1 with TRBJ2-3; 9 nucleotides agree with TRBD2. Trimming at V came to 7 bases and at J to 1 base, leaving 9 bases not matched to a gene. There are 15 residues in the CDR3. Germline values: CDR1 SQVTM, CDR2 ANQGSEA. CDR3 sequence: CSARSGRGGTDTQYF. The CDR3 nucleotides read TGCAGCGCTCGTAGCGGGAGAGGTGGCACAGATACGCAGTATTTT.